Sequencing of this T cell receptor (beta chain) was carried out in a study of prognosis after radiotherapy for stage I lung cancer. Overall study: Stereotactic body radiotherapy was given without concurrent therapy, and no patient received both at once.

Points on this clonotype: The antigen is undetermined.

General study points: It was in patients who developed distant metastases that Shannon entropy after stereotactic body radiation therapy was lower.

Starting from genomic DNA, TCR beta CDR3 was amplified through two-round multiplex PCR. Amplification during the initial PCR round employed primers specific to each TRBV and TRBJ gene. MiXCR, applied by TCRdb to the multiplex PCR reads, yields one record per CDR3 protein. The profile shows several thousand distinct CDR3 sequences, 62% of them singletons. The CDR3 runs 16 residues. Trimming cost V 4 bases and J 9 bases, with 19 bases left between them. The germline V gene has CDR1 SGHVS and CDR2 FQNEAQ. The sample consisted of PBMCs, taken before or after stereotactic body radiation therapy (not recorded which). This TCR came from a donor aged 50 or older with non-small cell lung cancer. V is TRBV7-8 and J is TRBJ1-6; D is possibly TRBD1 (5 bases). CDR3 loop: CASSSYGGVEGSPLHF. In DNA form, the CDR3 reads TGTGCCAGCAGCTCCTACGGGGGGGTGGAAGGTTCACCCCTCCACTTT.